These 17 T cell receptor beta chains were all obtained from the same sample, sequenced in a study of tumor-infiltrating lymphocytes in primary liver carcinoma. A primer matching the constant region was used to make TCR beta cDNA from approximately 500 ng of total RNA. Sequencing libraries for TCR beta derived from three nested multiplex PCR rounds that used slightly modified ARM-PCR. A C-beta reverse primer and TRBV1-TRBV30 forward primers served in each of the first two PCR rounds, at approximately 10 cycles apiece. TCRdb re-called the multiplex PCR reads with MiXCR, one entry per CDR3 protein. The sample has approximately 45,000 distinct CDR3 sequences; around 70% are singletons. Co-extracted RNA and DNA came from approximately 20-30 mg of unsorted bulk tissue. Sequencing was carried out using liver tumor tissue from sampling region 2. As to subset: tumor region T2, inferior pole. The receptors stem from a man aged 35 to 55 with primary liver carcinoma and hepatitis B virus infection.

The rearrangement joins TRBV6-5 to TRBJ1-1; no firm D call. The CDR3 is 15 residues long. Trimming stripped 2 bases from V and 3 bases from J, with 13 bases between. CDR1 is MNHEY and CDR2 is SVGAGI in the germline V gene. Written as DNA, the CDR3 is TGTGCCAGCAGTTACGTTAGGAAGAGTGACACTGAAGCTTTCTTT. Its protein product is CASSYVRKSDTEAFF.

Worth noting for this clonotype: The junction does not match germline at one end; this may be a read error. The chain joins TRBV28 to TRBJ2-7, with D possibly being TRBD1 (5 bases). This CDR3 contains 13 residues. Germline V gene lookup returns CDR1 MDHEN and CDR2 SYDVKM. CDR3 in amino acids: CANSLQEPVGQYF. In DNA form, the CDR3 reads TGCGCCAACAGTTTACAGGAGCCCGTGGGGCAGTACTTC.

With regard to this clonotype: The junction differs from germline at one of its ends, possibly a read error. The chain links TRBV28 to TRBJ1-2; unclear D gene. This CDR3 comprises 13 residues. The germline V gene has CDR1 MDHEN and CDR2 SYDVKM. CDR3 sequence: CGSSLMVSYGYTF. The CDR3 coding sequence is TGTGGCAGCAGTTTAATGGTTAGCTATGGCTACACCTTC.

A remark on this clonotype: The junction and the germline gene differ at one end; a read error may be behind it. The chain uses TRBV11-2 and TRBJ2-7; 7 bases agree with TRBD1. Germline V lookup: CDR1 SGHAT, CDR2 FQNNGV. The CDR3 has 14 residues. The CDR3, as DNA: TGTGCCAGCAGCTTAGGCCCCAACAGGGGAGAGCAGTATTTC. It specifies CASSLGPNRGEQYF.

Note on this clonotype: The conserved final phenylalanine or tryptophan is absent from the CDR3, which likely points to a read error. The chain couples TRBV5-8 to TRBJ2-2; no reliable D call. Germline values: CDR1 SGHTS, CDR2 YDEGEE. CDR3 size: 14 residues. Here the CDR3 DNA reads TGTGTCAACAGCTCAGCCCTTAACACCGGGGAGCTGTTTTAT. This sequence encodes CVNSSALNTGELFY.

With respect to this clonotype: One end of the junction varies from germline; a read error may be responsible. V is TRBV5-6 and J is TRBJ2-6, with 7 bases fitting TRBD1. In germline, CDR1 is SGHDT, CDR2 YYEEEE. The CDR3 extends over 17 amino acids. The CDR3 bases are TGTGCCAGCAACCAGGACAGGTTGTCCCCTGGGGCCAACATCCTGACTTTC. The encoded protein is CASNQDRLSPGANILTF.

This chain joins TRBV6-5 and TRBJ2-7, with 12 bases matching TRBD2. Germline assignment: CDR1 MNHEY and CDR2 SVGAGI. V was pared by 6 bases and J by 10 bases, with 13 bases of the junction left unmatched. This CDR3 region has 15 residues. DNA for the CDR3: TGTGCCAGCAGGAGGAGGACTAGCGGGGAAGGGGACCAGTACTTC. It codes for CASRRRTSGEGDQYF.

This clonotype was seen ten or more times. The chain uses TRBV28 and TRBJ2-4, with TRBD2 matching 10 bases. V was pared by 5 bases and J by 15 bases, with 13 bases of the junction left unmatched. This CDR3 has 14 residues. From germline, CDR1 is MDHEN and CDR2 SYDVKM. CDR3: CASSDVKAGGPPYF. CDR3 nucleotide sequence: TGTGCCAGCAGTGATGTAAAAGCGGGAGGGCCACCGTACTTC.

The J gene is TRBJ2-3, the V gene TRBV11-1; the D gene could be TRBD1 or TRBD2 (5 bases each). V lost 4 bases, J lost 1 base, and 24 bases lay in between. CDR1 is SGHAT and CDR2 is FQDESV in the germline V gene (reference sequence). This CDR3 contains 19 residues. DNA of the CDR3: TGTGCCAGCAGCTCTGGGGGATGCTCTGTTGACGCCCGCACAGATACGCAGTATTTT. Translating gives CASSSGGCSVDARTDTQYF.

A note on this clonotype: One junction end does not reproduce the germline sequence, and a read error may be involved. V gene TRBV4-2 combines with J gene TRBJ2-2; D is unclear. The CDR3 runs to 15 residues. Germline V gives CDR1 LGHNA, CDR2 YNFKEQ. CDR3 protein: CTSSQGLEGIGELFF. The DNA for the CDR3 is TGTACCAGCAGTCAAGGGCTAGAAGGTATCGGGGAGCTGTTTTTT.

Comments on this clonotype: As the CDR3 is not closed by the conserved phenylalanine or tryptophan, this likely results from a read error. The genes are TRBV29-1 and TRBJ1-2, with D unresolved. The CDR3 covers 13 residues. CDR1 is SQVTM, CDR2 ANQGSEA, per germline. The CDR3 DNA is TGCAGCGTTGAATTAGCCGGGTTCTATGACTACACCCTC. Translated: CSVELAGFYDYTL.

This clonotype occurred once. A read error may account for a junction end that differs from germline. V and J are TRBV7-8 and TRBJ2-5; the D is unclear. The CDR3 extends over 14 amino acids. Germline-derived CDR1 and CDR2 are SGHVS and FQNEAQ. CDR3 nucleotides: TGCGCCAGCAGCTTATATCCCTCAGGCGAGACCCAGTACTTC. Translated: CASSLYPSGETQYF.

This clonotype appeared once. This chain joins TRBV29-1 and TRBJ2-1; TRBD2 agrees at 13 bases. CDR1 SQVTM and CDR2 ANQGSEA come from the germline V gene. The V segment lost 4 bases and the J segment 15 bases; nucleotides outside the gene matches: 15. The CDR3 has 15 residues. DNA of the CDR3: TGCAGCGTTGTACTAGCGGGAGGGTTCTACAATGAACGGTTCTTC. Amino acid sequence: CSVVLAGGFYNERFF.

There are many counts of this clonotype. The gene calls are TRBV24-1 and TRBJ2-7; D perhaps matches TRBD1 (5 bases). Germline values: CDR1 KGHDR, CDR2 SFDVKD. The ends were cut back, 5 bases at V and 1 base at J, with 11 bases in the middle. The CDR3 runs to 14 residues. Written as DNA, the CDR3 is TGTGCCACCAGTGTTGAGACAGTTTCCTACGAGCAGTACTTC. Its protein product is CATSVETVSYEQYF.

At least ten counts were recorded for this clonotype. This sequence joins TRBV7-8 and TRBJ2-1, with 10 bases identical to TRBD1. The CDR3 covers 15 residues. Germline V gives CDR1 SGHVS, CDR2 FQNEAQ. Trimming at V came to 5 bases and at J to 6 bases, leaving 7 bases not matched to a gene. Here the CDR3 DNA reads TGTGCCAGCAGCCTAGTCGGGACAGGGGTCAATGAGCAGTTCTTC. Encoded protein: CASSLVGTGVNEQFF.

This clonotype is classed as medium-sized. The chain couples TRBV4-2 to TRBJ2-1, with D possibly matching TRBD2 (6 bases). The CDR3 sequence is 15 residues long. V was pared by 0 bases and J by 9 bases, with 15 bases between. Germline CDR1 reads LGHNA; CDR2 reads YNFKEQ. The CDR3 coding sequence is TGTGCCAGCAGCCAAGATTGGACTACCGGCGGTGAGCAGTTCTTC. Amino acid sequence: CASSQDWTTGGEQFF.

A note on this clonotype: This is likely a read error, given that the CDR3 carries no conserved phenylalanine or tryptophan at its end. The V call is TRBV29-1, the J call TRBJ2-5; D perhaps matches TRBD1 (6 bases). Germline V gene lookup returns CDR1 SQVTM and CDR2 ANQGSEA. CDR3 length: 12 residues. CDR3 nucleotide sequence: TGCAACGGTAAGGACAGTGGAGAGACCCAGTACTTA. Amino acid sequence: CNGKDSGETQYL.